The T cell receptor (beta chain) under discussion was sequenced for a study of shared clonotypes between healthy human individuals. The wider study: There were three CD4 naive, three CD4 memory, two CD8 naive and one CD8 memory plates per donor. Study results and limitations: Measured sharing among donors was expected to vary with sequencing depth.

This clone showed up just once. What it binds is unknown. Here immunoSEQ multiplex PCR was the method, and the copy in TCRdb shows in-frame clones only, minus some. Of some 2,400,000 clones listed, approximately 96% are singletons. The V and J ends lost 3 bases and 7 bases respectively, with 10 bases between them. The germline gives CDR1 SGDLS, CDR2 YYNGEE. The CDR3 length is 13 residues. The sequencing sample was made of naive CD4+ T cells sorted from blood. Subset denoted: CD45RA+ positively selected. This receptor was obtained from a man aged 18 to 29 in good health. J is TRBJ1-4 and V is TRBV9; D is possibly TRBD1 (5 bases). The CDR3 DNA follows: TGTGCCAGCAGCGGAAGGGGTAGTGAAAAACTGTTTTTT. This codes for CASSGRGSEKLFF.